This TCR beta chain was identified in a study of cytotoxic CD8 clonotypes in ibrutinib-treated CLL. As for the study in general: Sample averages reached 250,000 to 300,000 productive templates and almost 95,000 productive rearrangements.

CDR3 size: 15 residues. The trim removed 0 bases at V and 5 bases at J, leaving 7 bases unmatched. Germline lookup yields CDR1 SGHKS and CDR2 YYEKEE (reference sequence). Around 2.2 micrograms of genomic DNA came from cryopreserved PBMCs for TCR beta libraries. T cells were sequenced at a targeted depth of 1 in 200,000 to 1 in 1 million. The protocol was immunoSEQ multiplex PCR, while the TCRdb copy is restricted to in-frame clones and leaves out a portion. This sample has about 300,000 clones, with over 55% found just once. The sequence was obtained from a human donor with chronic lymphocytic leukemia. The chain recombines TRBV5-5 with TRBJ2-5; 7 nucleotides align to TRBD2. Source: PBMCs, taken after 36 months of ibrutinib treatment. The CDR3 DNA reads TGTGCCAGCAGCTTGGGGTCTAGCGGCGGGGAGACCCAGTACTTC. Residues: CASSLGSSGGETQYF.